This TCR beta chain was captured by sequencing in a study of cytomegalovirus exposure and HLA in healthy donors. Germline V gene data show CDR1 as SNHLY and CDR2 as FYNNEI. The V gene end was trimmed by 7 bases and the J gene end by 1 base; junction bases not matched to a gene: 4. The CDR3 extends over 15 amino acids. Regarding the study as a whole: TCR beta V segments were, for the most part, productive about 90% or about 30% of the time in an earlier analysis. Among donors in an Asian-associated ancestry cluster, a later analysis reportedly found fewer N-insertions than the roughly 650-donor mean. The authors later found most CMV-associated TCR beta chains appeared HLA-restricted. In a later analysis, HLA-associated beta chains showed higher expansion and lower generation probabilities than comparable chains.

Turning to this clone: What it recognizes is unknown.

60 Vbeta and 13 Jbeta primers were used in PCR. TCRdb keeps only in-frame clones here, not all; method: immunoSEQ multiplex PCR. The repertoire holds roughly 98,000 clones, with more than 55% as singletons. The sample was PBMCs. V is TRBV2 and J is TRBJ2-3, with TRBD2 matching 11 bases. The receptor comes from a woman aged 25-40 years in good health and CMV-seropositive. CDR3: CASTPGLAGTDTQYF. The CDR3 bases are TGTGCCAGCACCCCGGGACTAGCGGGCACAGATACGCAGTATTTT.